This record covers a single TCR beta chain. Its antigen is unknown. The junction does not match germline at one end; this may be a read error. RNA transcripts were the template, and TCR beta CDR3 regions were amplified from them. The library came from an HTBI-primed first-round RT-PCR and a second-round multiplex PCR. TCRdb itself ran the multiplex PCR reads through MiXCR, one entry per CDR3 protein. The table lists over 500,000 distinct CDR3 sequences, over 20% of them singletons. This specimen comes from a study of Graves' ophthalmopathy and Graves' hyperthyroidism. Study results and limitations: The model achieved about 64% sensitivity and approximately 74% specificity for ophthalmopathy progression. Also, most clonotypes expanded in the thyroid above 0.001 frequency appeared in blood.

The CDR3 is 15 amino acids. Calling hyperthyroidism stable required that no ophthalmopathy show up within 18 months of follow-up. Recruitment covered hyperthyroidism patients aged 18 to 65 whose new diagnosis was of under 2 months' duration. The rearrangement uses TRBV12-3 or TRBV12-4 and TRBJ2-2, with D maybe TRBD2 (6 bases). The receptor comes from a woman aged 18-35 years with stable Graves' hyperthyroidism. Some clones in this sample may be carry-over from other donors' samples. Sequencing was performed on peripheral blood. The DNA of the CDR3 is TGTGCCAGCAGTCTGCGCCCGGAGAAGGCCGGGGGGCTGTTTTTT. Translated, it gives CASSLRPEKAGGLFF.